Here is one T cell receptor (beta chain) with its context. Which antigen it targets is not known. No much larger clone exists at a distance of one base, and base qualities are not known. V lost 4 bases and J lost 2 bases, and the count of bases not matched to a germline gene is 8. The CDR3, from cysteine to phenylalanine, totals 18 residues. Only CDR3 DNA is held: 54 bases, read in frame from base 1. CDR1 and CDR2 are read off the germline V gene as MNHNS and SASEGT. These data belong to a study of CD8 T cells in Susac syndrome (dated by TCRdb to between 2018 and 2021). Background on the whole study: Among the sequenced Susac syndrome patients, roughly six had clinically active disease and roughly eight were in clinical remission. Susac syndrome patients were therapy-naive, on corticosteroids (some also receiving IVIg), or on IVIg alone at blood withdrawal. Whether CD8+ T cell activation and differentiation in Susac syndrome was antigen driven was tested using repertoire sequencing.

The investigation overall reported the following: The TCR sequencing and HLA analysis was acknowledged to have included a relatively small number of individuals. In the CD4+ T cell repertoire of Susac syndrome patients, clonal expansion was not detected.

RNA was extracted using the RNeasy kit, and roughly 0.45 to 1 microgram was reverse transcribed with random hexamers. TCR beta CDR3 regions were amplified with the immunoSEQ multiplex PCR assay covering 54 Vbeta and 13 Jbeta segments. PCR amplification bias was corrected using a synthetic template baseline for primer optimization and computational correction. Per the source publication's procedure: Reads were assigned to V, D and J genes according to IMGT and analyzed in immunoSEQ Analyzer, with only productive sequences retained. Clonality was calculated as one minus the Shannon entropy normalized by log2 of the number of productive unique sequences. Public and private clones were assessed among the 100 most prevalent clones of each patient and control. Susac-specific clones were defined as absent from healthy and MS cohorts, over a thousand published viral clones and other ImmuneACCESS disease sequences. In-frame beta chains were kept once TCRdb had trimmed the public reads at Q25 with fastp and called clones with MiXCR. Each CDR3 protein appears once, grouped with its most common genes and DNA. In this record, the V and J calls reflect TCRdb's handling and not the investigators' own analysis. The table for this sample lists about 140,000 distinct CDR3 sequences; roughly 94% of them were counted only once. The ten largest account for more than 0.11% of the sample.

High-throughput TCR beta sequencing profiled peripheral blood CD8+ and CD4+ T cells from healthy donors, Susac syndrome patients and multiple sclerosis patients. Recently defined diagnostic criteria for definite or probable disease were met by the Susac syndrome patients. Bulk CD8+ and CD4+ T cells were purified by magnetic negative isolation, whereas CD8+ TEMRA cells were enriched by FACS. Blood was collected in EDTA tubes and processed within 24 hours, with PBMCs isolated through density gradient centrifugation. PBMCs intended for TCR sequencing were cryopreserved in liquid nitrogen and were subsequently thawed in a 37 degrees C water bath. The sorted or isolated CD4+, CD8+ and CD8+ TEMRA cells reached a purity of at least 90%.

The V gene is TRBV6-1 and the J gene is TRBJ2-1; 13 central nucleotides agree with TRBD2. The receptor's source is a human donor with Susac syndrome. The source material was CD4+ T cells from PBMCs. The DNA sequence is TGTGCCAGCAGTGCGGGACTAGCGGGGTATCCCGCCTACAATGAGCAGTTCTTC. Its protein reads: CASSAGLAGYPAYNEQFF.